This TCR beta chain was recovered during a study of T cells in Graves' hyperthyroidism and ophthalmopathy. The study included ophthalmopathy patients with Clinical Activity Score at least 3, NOSPECS grade at least 4 and duration under 3 months. The diagnoses drew upon clinical symptoms, serum thyroxine and TRAb, thyroid ultrasound and orbital computed tomography. Study results and caveats: In validation, the model predicted ophthalmopathy. These predictions came a median about 6.8 months before onset.

The germline gives CDR1 SGDLS, CDR2 YYNGEE. The CDR3 contains 13 residues. Trimming stripped 2 bases from V and 3 bases from J, with 9 bases between. This clonotype was picked up a small number of times. Its specificity is not known. Template material for amplifying TCR beta CDR3 regions consisted of RNA transcripts. Initially, a first-round RT-PCR of the TCR CDR3 employed the HTBI primer set. TCRdb reprocessed the multiplex PCR reads via MiXCR and lists one record per CDR3 protein. The data hold about half a million distinct CDR3 sequences, with roughly 23% observed a single time. Sequencing was performed on blood. This clonotype was sampled from a woman between 65 and 79 years old with Graves' ophthalmopathy. J is TRBJ2-7 and V is TRBV9; perhaps D is TRBD1 or TRBD2 (5 bases each). The CDR3 bases are TGTGCCAGCAGCGTCGGGACCAGCTACGAGCAGTACTTC. Amino acids: CASSVGTSYEQYF.